The 26 T cell receptor beta chains given below trace back to one sample, sequenced in a study of molecular identifiers for immune sequencing clone quantification. TCRdb analysed the PCR reads with MiXCR anew, one entry per CDR3 protein. Of 8,000 to 13,000 distinct CDR3 sequences in the sample, roughly a sixth are singletons; the top ten hold around 1.9%. The sequencing sample was made of naive CD8+ T cells from blood, with Jurkat cell RNA spiked in. Subset meaning: FACS-sorted CD8+CD4-CCR7+CD45RA+ naive T cells. The receptors shown here come from a human donor in good health. Some libraries in this study had Jurkat cell RNA spiked in.

Many counts were recorded for this clonotype. The rearrangement joins TRBV7-6 to TRBJ2-7; 9 bases map to TRBD2. CDR1 and CDR2 (germline): SGHVS, FNYEAQ. The CDR3 is made up of 18 amino acids. V lost 1 base and J lost 2; bases outside the gene matches: 12. CDR3 DNA: TGTGCCAGCAGCTTAGTGGCGGGAGGGTTCCCCACCCCCTACGAGCAGTACTTC. Protein sequence: CASSLVAGGFPTPYEQYF.

The chain joins TRBV11-3 to TRBJ2-7; the D is unclear. CDR3 length: 13 residues. Trimming removed 4 bases from V and 5 bases from J, with 12 bases in between. From germline, CDR1 is SGHNT and CDR2 YENEEA. CDR3 sequence (DNA): TGTGCCAGCAGCTCGCAGTGGTATGACGAGCAGTACTTC. Protein sequence: CASSSQWYDEQYF.

This clonotype is medium-sized (0.01 to 0.1%) by share. This chain links TRBV4-1 with TRBJ2-7; D possibly corresponds to TRBD2 (5 bases). This CDR3 has 13 residues. Germline values: CDR1 MGHRA, CDR2 YSYEKL. Trimming took off 1 base at V and 7 bases at J, with 11 bases between the two ends. For the CDR3, the DNA is TGCGCCAGCAGCCAAGGAGGGTATCGGGAGCAGTACTTC. Residues: CASSQGGYREQYF.

In this sample, this clonotype is medium-sized. The chain is built from TRBV19 and TRBJ2-2; D remains unclear. The CDR3 is 12 amino acids. V was cut by 3 bases and J by 6 bases, with 5 bases left in between. CDR1 and CDR2 (germline): LNHDA, SQIVND (reference sequence). CDR3 coding DNA: TGTGCCAGTAGTATTTCGGCCGGGGAGCTGTTTTTT. Its translation: CASSISAGELFF.

This clonotype ranks as medium-sized. The CDR3 spells CASSESRTGGNQPQHF. In DNA, the CDR3 is TGTGCCAGCAGTGAAAGTCGGACAGGGGGCAATCAGCCCCAGCATTTT. The chain couples TRBV2 to TRBJ1-5; 9 bases line up with TRBD1. CDR1 is SNHLY and CDR2 is FYNNEI in the germline V gene. The CDR3 is 16 amino acids. The J segment lost 2 bases and the V segment lost 2 bases, leaving 4 bases of the junction unmatched.

Regarding this clonotype: A much more abundant neighbour one base away suggests this may be a read error. The J gene is TRBJ2-3, the V gene TRBV20-1; D possibly corresponds to TRBD2 (7 bases). CDR3 length: 13 amino acids. Deletions cut 7 bases from V and 4 bases from J, with 15 bases between. Looked up from germline, CDR1 is DFQATT and CDR2 is SNEGSKA (reference sequence). The CDR3 DNA reads as TGCAGTGGAGAGGGGGGGGGGGCAGATACGCAGTATTTT. This encodes CSGEGGGADTQYF.

This clonotype was seen at least ten times. V usage is TRBV4-1 and J usage is TRBJ2-2; D may be TRBD1 (5 bases). Germline-derived CDR1 and CDR2 are MGHRA and YSYEKL. The CDR3 contains 18 residues. Trimming pared 2 bases from V and 0 bases from J, leaving 16 bases between. Written as DNA, the CDR3 is TGCGCCAGCAGCCAATATACCCAGGGCAGGGCGAACACCGGGGAGCTGTTTTTT. It specifies CASSQYTQGRANTGELFF.

On this clonotype: A single base separates this from a much larger clone, so it may be a read error. The J gene is TRBJ2-2, the V gene TRBV6-1; TRBD2 matches at 7 bases. After removal of 8 bases from V and 0 bases from J, the junction contained 9 bases not matched to a gene. This CDR3 comprises 16 residues. Germline values: CDR1 MNHNS, CDR2 SASEGT. The CDR3 spells CASGTSAIPNTGELFF. The CDR3 DNA reads TGTGCCAGCGGAACTAGCGCGATACCGAACACCGGGGAGCTGTTTTTT.

In its sample, this clonotype ranks as medium-sized. The V gene is TRBV30, the J gene TRBJ2-2; D is unclear. The CDR3 extends over 14 amino acids. CDR1 is GTSNPN, CDR2 SVGIG, per germline (reference sequence). With 0 bases removed from V and 4 bases from J, the gap between germline ends came to 9 bases. The CDR3: CAWSVAAPTGELFF. DNA for the CDR3: TGTGCCTGGAGTGTGGCAGCGCCCACCGGGGAGCTGTTTTTT. Full variable domain (outside the CDR3, taken from reference TRBV30 and TRBJ2-2): SQTIHQWPATLVQPVGSPLSLECTVEGTSNPNLYWYRQAAGRGLQLLFYSVGIGQISSEVPQNLSASRPQDRQFILSSKKLLLSDSGFYLCAWSVAAPTGELFFGEGSRLTVL.

This clonotype showed up many times. The V and J genes are TRBV7-9 and TRBJ1-4; D is undetermined. Germline CDR1 SEHNR, CDR2 FQNEAQ (reference sequence). The CDR3 sequence is 14 residues long. V gave up 4 bases and J gave up 7 bases, with 13 bases separating them. In nucleotides, the CDR3 is TGTGCCAGCAGCTCGACCCTAGGACGTGAAAAACTGTTTTTT. It encodes CASSSTLGREKLFF.

Notes on this clonotype: Just one base apart from a much larger clone, this may be a read error. The chain has TRBV7-9 and TRBJ1-2, with no clear D. V lost 1 base, J lost 4 bases, and 4 bases lay in between. The germline gives CDR1 SEHNR, CDR2 FQNEAQ (reference sequence). The CDR3 contains 12 residues. The CDR3 is CASSLGGYGYTF. As DNA, the CDR3 is TGTGCCAGCAGCTTAGGAGGCTATGGCTACACCTTC. Complete variable domain (other parts from reference TRBV7-9 and TRBJ1-2): DTGVSQNPRHKITKRGQNVTFRCDPISEHNRLYWYRQTLGQGPEFLTYFQNEAQLEKSRLLSDRFSAERPKGSFSTLEIQRTEQGDSAMYLCASSLGGYGYTFGSGTRLTVV.

In its sample, this clonotype is medium-sized. The chain recombines TRBV7-8 with TRBJ2-2, with D maybe TRBD1 (5 bases). The germline V gene has CDR1 SGHVS and CDR2 FQNEAQ. The length of the CDR3 is 14 residues. Trimming pared 5 bases from V and 1 base from J, leaving 8 bases between. CDR3 amino acids: CASSTGQNTGELFF. For the CDR3, the DNA is TGTGCCAGCAGCACAGGACAGAACACCGGGGAGCTGTTTTTT.

This clonotype is medium-sized within its sample. The CDR3 DNA is TGTGCCAGCAGTCGAGTGGGACTAGCGGGAGGGCCTGATACGCAGTATTTT. This encodes CASSRVGLAGGPDTQYF. V is TRBV7-2 and J is TRBJ2-3; 16 nucleotides match TRBD2. Germline CDR1 and CDR2: SGHTA and FQGNSA. The CDR3 is made up of 17 amino acids. With 6 bases clipped from V and 6 bases from J, the junction kept 9 bases outside the gene matches.

This CDR3 reads CASSHGISYEQYF. CDR3 DNA sequence: TGTGCCAGCAGTCACGGGATTTCCTACGAGCAGTACTTC. The chain links TRBV12-3 or TRBV12-4 to TRBJ2-7; possibly TRBD2 for D (5 bases). The CDR3 extends over 13 amino acids. With 5 bases removed from V and 1 base from J, the gap between germline ends came to 9 bases.

This clonotype qualifies as medium-sized. The rearrangement links TRBV7-2 to TRBJ2-5; D unresolved. The CDR3 extends over 12 amino acids. V was trimmed by 5 bases and J by 1 base, leaving 5 bases between them. Germline-derived CDR1 and CDR2 are SGHTA and FQGNSA. CDR3 nucleotide sequence: TGTGCCAGCAGCAGCACCCAAGAGACCCAGTACTTC. It codes for CASSSTQETQYF.

A few counts support this clonotype. One end of the junction is discordant with germline, which a read error may explain. The rearrangement uses TRBV4-3 and TRBJ2-3; D gene ambiguous. In germline, CDR1 is LGHNA, CDR2 YSLEER. The CDR3 runs to 14 residues. DNA of the CDR3: TGCGCCAGCAGCCAAGGGGGTCGTACAGATACGCGGTATTTT. It translates to CASSQGGRTDTRYF.

In this sample, this clonotype turned up a few times. This sequence joins TRBV27 and TRBJ2-1, with 8 bases lining up with TRBD2. Germline values: CDR1 MNHEY, CDR2 SMNVEV (reference sequence). The CDR3 has 13 amino acids. Trimming took 7 bases from V and 7 from J; bases not matched to a gene: 6. DNA for the CDR3: TGTGCCAGCATGGTACTAGCGGCGAATGAGCAGTTCTTC. It encodes CASMVLAANEQFF.

Relative to its sample, this clonotype is medium-sized (0.01 to 0.1%). The rearrangement links TRBV29-1 to TRBJ2-7; 13 nucleotides agree with TRBD2. The germline V gene encodes CDR1 SQVTM and CDR2 ANQGSEA. V trimming: 7 bases; J trimming: 4 bases; junction bases outside the gene matches: 13. CDR3 length: 16 residues. The CDR3 is CSAWTSGSQTPYEQYF. Written as DNA, the CDR3 is TGCAGCGCCTGGACTAGCGGGAGCCAAACCCCATACGAGCAGTACTTC.

In its sample, this clonotype is medium-sized. This chain joins TRBV28 and TRBJ2-7, with 9 bases that match TRBD2. The J segment lost 4 bases and the V segment lost 7 bases, leaving 5 bases of the junction unmatched. This CDR3 has 13 amino acids. CDR1 and CDR2 (germline): MDHEN, SYDVKM. CDR3 loop: CASTAGGPYEQYF. CDR3 bases: TGTGCCAGCACCGCGGGAGGGCCGTACGAGCAGTACTTC.

This clonotype is labeled medium-sized. The J gene is TRBJ2-3, the V gene TRBV3-1, with D perhaps being TRBD1 or TRBD2 (6 bases each). Trimming took 0 bases from V and 2 from J, leaving 15 bases between them. The germline V gene encodes CDR1 LGHDT and CDR2 YNNKEL (reference sequence). The CDR3 sequence is 17 residues long. The CDR3 sequence is CASSQDRGRLTTDTQYF. CDR3 nucleotide sequence: TGTGCCAGCAGCCAAGATCGGGGGCGGTTAACCACAGATACGCAGTATTTT.

By share, this clonotype counts as medium-sized (0.01 to 0.1%). The rearrangement uses TRBV5-1 and TRBJ1-1; D ambiguous. Germline-derived CDR1 and CDR2 are SGHRS and YFSETQ. V lost 6 bases and J lost 0, with 15 bases in between. This CDR3 has 15 amino acids. The CDR3 spells CASMLGEHMNTEAFF. CDR3 DNA sequence: TGCGCCAGCATGTTGGGAGAACATATGAACACTGAAGCTTTCTTT.

The J gene is TRBJ1-1, the V gene TRBV12-5; D unclear. The CDR3 has 14 amino acids. V dropped 7 bases and J dropped 3 bases, with 15 bases sitting between them. Germline V lookup: CDR1 LGHNT, CDR2 FRNRAP. The CDR3 reads CASAQYRVDTEAFF. The CDR3 DNA reads TGTGCTAGTGCCCAATATCGGGTGGACACTGAAGCTTTCTTT.

This clonotype is medium-sized (0.01 to 0.1%) within its sample. The V call is TRBV20-1, the J call TRBJ2-3; TRBD2 might be the D (6 bases). V dropped 0 bases and J dropped 2 bases, with 18 bases sitting between them. Germline CDR1 is DFQATT and CDR2 is SNEGSKA (reference sequence). CDR3 length equals 17 residues. CDR3 amino acids: CSARDLTGERSTDTQYF. The CDR3 DNA follows: TGCAGTGCTAGAGACCTCACGGGGGAGCGGTCCACAGATACGCAGTATTTT.

In the case of this clonotype: This may be a read error, as it is one base from a much larger clone. J is TRBJ2-7 and V is TRBV20-1; D not resolved. The germline CDR1 and CDR2 sequences are DFQATT and SNEGSKA (reference sequence). This CDR3 contains 13 residues. V was shortened by 3 bases and J by 2 bases, with 11 bases between the two germline ends. The chain's CDR3 is CSARDPQAYEQYF. The CDR3, as DNA: TGCAGTGCTAGGGACCCCCAGGCCTACGAGCAGTACTTC.

With respect to this clonotype: A read error may explain this, as a much larger clone is one base away. The chain has TRBV11-2 and TRBJ2-3, with 9 bases that match TRBD1. The CDR3 sequence is 15 residues long. Germline V gene sequence: CDR1 SGHAT, CDR2 FQNNGV. DNA for the CDR3: TGTGCCGGCAGCGTTTTGGGACAGGGAATAGATACGCAGTATTTT. Translated, it gives CAGSVLGQGIDTQYF.

Worth noting for this clonotype: Since a much larger clone is just one base distant, this may be a read error. The chain is built from TRBV5-1 and TRBJ2-7; D ambiguous. V was clipped by 5 bases and J by 5 bases, with 11 bases between them. This CDR3 has 12 residues. CDR1 SGHRS and CDR2 YFSETQ come from the germline V gene. The CDR3 sequence is CASRDFTHEQYF. In DNA form, the CDR3 reads TGCGCCAGCAGAGACTTCACCCACGAGCAGTACTTC. Looking up the rest from reference TRBV5-1 and TRBJ2-7 gives the full variable domain: KAGVTQTPRYLIKTRGQQVTLSCSPISGHRSVSWYQQTPGQGLQFLFEYFSETQRNKGNFPGRFSGRQFSNSRSEMNVSTLELGDSALYLCASRDFTHEQYFGPGTRLTVT.